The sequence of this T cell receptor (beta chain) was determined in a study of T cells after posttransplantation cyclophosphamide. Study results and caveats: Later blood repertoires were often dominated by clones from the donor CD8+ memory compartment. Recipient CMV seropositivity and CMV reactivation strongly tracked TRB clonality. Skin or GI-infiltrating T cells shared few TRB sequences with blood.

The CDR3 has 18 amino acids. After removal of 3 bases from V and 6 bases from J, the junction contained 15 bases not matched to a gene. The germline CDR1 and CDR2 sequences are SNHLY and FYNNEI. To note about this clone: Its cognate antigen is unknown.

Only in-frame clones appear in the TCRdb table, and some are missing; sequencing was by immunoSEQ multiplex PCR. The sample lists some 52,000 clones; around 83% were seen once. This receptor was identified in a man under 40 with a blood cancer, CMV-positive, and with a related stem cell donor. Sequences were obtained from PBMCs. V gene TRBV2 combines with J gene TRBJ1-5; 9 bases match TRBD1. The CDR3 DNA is TGTGCCAGCAGTGACGTTGAGTACAGGGGGCTATATCGTCAGCCCCAGCATTTT. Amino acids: CASSDVEYRGLYRQPQHF.